This TCR beta chain was captured by sequencing in a study of T cell responses to AZD1222 COVID-19 vaccine. Study conclusions and caveats: Females outnumbered males among donors, who were mostly white British; clonal diversity was possibly underestimated. After the peak T cell response, and only then, were repertoires sampled.

For this clone: Its antigen is undetermined.

Profiled with immunoSEQ multiplex PCR; TCRdb holds only in-frame clones, not every one. The sample lists approximately 110,000 clones, 82% occurring once. V lost 1 base to trimming and J lost 4 bases, with 11 bases between them. The CDR3 spans 14 residues. Germline V CDR1 and CDR2: SGHNT, YYREEE (reference sequence). The origin of this receptor is an adult in good health. The rearrangement uses TRBV5-4 and TRBJ1-2, with D tentatively TRBD1 (6 bases). The specimen was peripheral blood, collected on day 0 of AZD1222 vaccination. Here the CDR3 reads CASSLRIRGYGYTF. CDR3 nucleotide sequence: TGTGCCAGCAGCTTGAGGATCAGGGGCTATGGCTACACCTTC.